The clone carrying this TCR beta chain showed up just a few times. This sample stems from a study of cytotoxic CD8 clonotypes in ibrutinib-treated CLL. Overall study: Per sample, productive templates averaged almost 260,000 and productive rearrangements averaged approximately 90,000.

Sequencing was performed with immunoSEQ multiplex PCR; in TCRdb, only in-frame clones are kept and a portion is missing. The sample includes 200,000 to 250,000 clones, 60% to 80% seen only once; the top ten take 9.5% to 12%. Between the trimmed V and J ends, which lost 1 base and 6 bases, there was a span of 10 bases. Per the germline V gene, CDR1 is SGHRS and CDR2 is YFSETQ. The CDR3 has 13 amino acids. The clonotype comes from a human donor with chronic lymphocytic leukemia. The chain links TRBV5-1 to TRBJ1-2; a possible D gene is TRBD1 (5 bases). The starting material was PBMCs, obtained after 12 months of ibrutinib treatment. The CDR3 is CASSLYQGNGYTF. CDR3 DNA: TGCGCCAGCAGCTTGTATCAGGGAAATGGCTACACCTTC. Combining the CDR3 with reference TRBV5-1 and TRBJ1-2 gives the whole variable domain KAGVTQTPRYLIKTRGQQVTLSCSPISGHRSVSWYQQTPGQGLQFLFEYFSETQRNKGNFPGRFSGRQFSNSRSEMNVSTLELGDSALYLCASSLYQGNGYTFGSGTRLTVV.